One T cell receptor (beta chain) is described in this entry. The observed sequence ends 3 residues before the CDR3 terminus, with the missing tail filled in from the germline J gene. The data were obtained in a study of T cells in women clearing cervical HPV infection. Study-wide context: Controls were women whose single incident HPV16 infection cleared within 12 months without precancer or cancer.

The trim removed 0 bases at V and 4 bases at J, leaving 11 bases unmatched. This CDR3 is 16 amino acids long. The germline V gene encodes CDR1 DFQATT and CDR2 SNEGSKA (reference sequence). Repertoires were generated with immunoSEQ multiplex PCR, while TCRdb's copy carries only in-frame clones and drops some. This sample's clone table lists about 32,000 clones. The TCR was taken from a woman between 18 and 70 years old with a cervical HPV16 infection that either progressed to CIN3+ or cleared (not recorded which). The sequencing input was blood buffy coat. The chain joins TRBV20-1 to TRBJ1-1; 7 nucleotides match TRBD1. This chain's CDR3 is CSARDFGRGTRTEAFF. The sequenced part of the CDR3 DNA is TGCAGTGCTAGAGATTTCGGCAGGGGGACTCGCACTGAA.